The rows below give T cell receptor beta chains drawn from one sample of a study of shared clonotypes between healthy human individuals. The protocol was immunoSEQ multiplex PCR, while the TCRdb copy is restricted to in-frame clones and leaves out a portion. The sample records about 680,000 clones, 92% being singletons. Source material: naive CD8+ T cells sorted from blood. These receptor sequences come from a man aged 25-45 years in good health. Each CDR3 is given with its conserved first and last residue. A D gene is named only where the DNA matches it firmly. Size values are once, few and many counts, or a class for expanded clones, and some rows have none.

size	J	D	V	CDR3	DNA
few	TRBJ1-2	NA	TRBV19	CASSNPGEVYYGYTF	TGTGCCAGTAGTAACCCAGGGGAGGTTTACTATGGCTACACCTTC
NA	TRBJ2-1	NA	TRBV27	CASKDYRDDEQFF	TGTGCCAGCAAGGATTACAGGGACGATGAGCAGTTCTTC
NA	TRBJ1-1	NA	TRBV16	CASRIQGRNTEAFF	TGTGCCAGCAGAATACAGGGCAGGAACACTGAAGCTTTCTTT
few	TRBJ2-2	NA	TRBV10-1	CASSEFPLDGANTGELFF	TGCGCCAGCAGTGAGTTCCCTTTGGACGGAGCGAACACCGGGGAGCTGTTTTTT
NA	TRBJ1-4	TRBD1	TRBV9	CASRGQGADEKLFF	TGTGCCAGCAGAGGACAGGGGGCCGACGAAAAACTGTTTTTT
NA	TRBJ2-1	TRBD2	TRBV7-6	CASSLFMRGPRGNNEQFF	TGTGCCAGCAGCTTATTTATGCGAGGACCGCGGGGGAACAATGAGCAGTTCTTC
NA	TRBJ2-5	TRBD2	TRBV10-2	CASSALSGEETQYF	TGCGCCAGCAGTGCCCTGAGCGGGGAAGAGACCCAGTACTTC
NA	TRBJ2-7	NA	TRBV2	CASPPGRGTYEQYF	TGTGCCAGCCCCCCGGGGCGGGGAACCTACGAGCAGTACTTC
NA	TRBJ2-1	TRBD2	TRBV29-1	CSVDRGASGSPRGYEQFF	TGCAGCGTTGACCGGGGGGCTAGCGGGAGTCCGCGCGGCTATGAGCAGTTCTTC
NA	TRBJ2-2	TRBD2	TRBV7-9	CASSSPPGTSGTGELFF	TGTGCCAGCAGCTCACCTCCCGGGACTAGCGGCACCGGGGAGCTGTTTTTT